The 10 T cell receptor beta chains presented below share a single source sample, sequenced in a study of blood T cell repertoires in COVID-19. Assay: immunoSEQ multiplex PCR; the TCRdb copy retains only in-frame clones and omits some. The repertoire holds roughly 430,000 clones, with approximately 86% as singletons. Sequencing used PBMCs or T cells enriched from blood (not recorded which). These TCRs come from a woman in her forties with acute COVID-19.

The chain joins TRBV4-1 to TRBJ1-1; D not resolved. In germline, CDR1 is MGHRA, CDR2 YSYEKL. CDR3 size: 14 residues. V gave up 1 base and J gave up 0 bases, with 6 bases separating them. DNA for the CDR3: TGCGCCAGCAGCCAAGCGTTCCTGAACACTGAAGCTTTCTTT. Protein product: CASSQAFLNTEAFF.

This clone has only a few counts. The V call is TRBV10-1, the J call TRBJ2-3; unclear D gene. Germline V gene lookup returns CDR1 WNHNN and CDR2 SYGVQD (reference sequence). The CDR3 covers 13 residues. Trimming left V 6 bases short and J 1 base short, with 8 bases between. CDR3 in DNA: TGCGCCAGCAGCGTCGTCCGCACAGATACGCAGTATTTT. Its translation is CASSVVRTDTQYF.

V is TRBV6-6 and J is TRBJ1-5; TRBD1 matches 11 bases. V gave up 1 base and J gave up 4 bases; unmatched junction bases: 3. CDR1 is MNHNY, CDR2 SVGAGI, per germline (reference sequence). This CDR3 has 16 residues. This CDR3 reads CASSYLGQGGNQPQHF. DNA for the CDR3: TGTGCCAGCAGTTACTTGGGACAGGGGGGGAATCAGCCCCAGCATTTT.

The J gene is TRBJ1-1, the V gene TRBV6-5, with D unclear. Between the trimmed V and J ends, which lost 2 bases and 5 bases, there was a span of 6 bases. The germline V gene encodes CDR1 MNHEY and CDR2 SVGAGI. The CDR3 length is 12 residues. CDR3: CASSYGGTEAFF. In DNA form, the CDR3 reads TGTGCCAGCAGTTACGGAGGGACTGAAGCTTTCTTT.

The V call is TRBV19, the J call TRBJ2-7, with D unclear. Germline values: CDR1 LNHDA, CDR2 SQIVND (reference sequence). V was trimmed by 4 bases and J by 3 bases, leaving 16 bases between them. The CDR3 spans 15 residues. CDR3 in amino acids: CASSKASGLRYEQYF. CDR3 nucleotide sequence: TGTGCCAGTAGTAAAGCGTCCGGCTTACGCTACGAGCAGTACTTC.

The chain has TRBV24-1 and TRBJ2-1, with 7 bases lining up with TRBD2. CDR3 length: 15 residues. The V segment lost 6 bases and the J segment 4 bases; nucleotides outside the gene matches: 8. Germline V gives CDR1 KGHDR, CDR2 SFDVKD. CDR3 in amino acids: CATSSGNPIYNEQFF. In DNA, the CDR3 is TGTGCCACCAGTAGCGGGAATCCGATTTACAATGAGCAGTTCTTC.

The V call is TRBV18, the J call TRBJ2-3; 7 bases align to TRBD2. Germline V gives CDR1 KGHSH, CDR2 LQKENI. The CDR3 has 17 amino acids. V trimming: 4 bases; J trimming: 2 bases; junction bases outside the gene matches: 12. The CDR3 spells CASSLSGGLANTDTQYF. The DNA for the CDR3 is TGTGCCAGCTCACTGTCGGGAGGTCTAGCGAACACAGATACGCAGTATTTT. Using reference TRBV18 and TRBJ2-3 for the parts outside the CDR3, the full variable domain is NAGVMQNPRHLVRRRGQEARLRCSPMKGHSHVYWYRQLPEEGLKFMVYLQKENIIDESGMPKERFSAEFPKEGPSILRIQQVVRGDSAAYFCASSLSGGLANTDTQYFGPGTRLTVL.

The V call is TRBV11-2, the J call TRBJ2-5, with TRBD2 matching over 9 bases. After removal of 3 bases from V and 5 bases from J, the junction contained 7 bases not matched to a gene. Germline V gene data show CDR1 as SGHAT and CDR2 as FQNNGV. This CDR3 has 15 residues. CDR3 in amino acids: CASSFSLAGFETQYF. The DNA of the CDR3 is TGTGCCAGCAGCTTCTCCCTAGCGGGGTTCGAGACCCAGTACTTC.

The rearrangement uses TRBV30 and TRBJ2-1; possible D gene TRBD2, 7 bases. This CDR3 contains 15 residues. V was clipped by 1 base and J by 2 bases, with 12 bases between them. Germline CDR1 is GTSNPN and CDR2 is SVGIG (reference sequence). CDR3 in DNA: TGTGCCTGGAGTGGGGGCGGGGGCCCCTACAATGAGCAGTTCTTC. It yields the protein CAWSGGGGPYNEQFF.

The chain combines TRBV9 with TRBJ1-3; D gene uncertain. CDR1 and CDR2 from the germline V gene are SGDLS and YYNGEE. CDR3 size: 16 residues. V gave up 0 bases and J gave up 0 bases, with 10 bases separating them. The CDR3 loop is CASSVANPVSGNTIYF. The CDR3, as DNA: TGTGCCAGCAGCGTAGCTAACCCCGTCTCTGGAAACACCATATATTTT.